This T cell receptor (beta chain) was captured in a study of CD8 T cells in ankylosing spondylitis. TCRdb reanalysed the 5' RACE reads using MiXCR and keeps one entry per CDR3 protein. The table has about 160,000 distinct CDR3 sequences, about 17% seen once. CDR1 and CDR2 (germline): DFQATT, SNEGSKA (reference sequence). V was trimmed by 3 bases and J by 4 bases, leaving 18 bases between them. The length of the CDR3 is 15 residues. This clonotype has ten or more counts. The receptor's source is a male donor with ankylosing spondylitis or in good health (not recorded which). The sequencing input was blood, either unsorted or a sorted T cell fraction (not recorded which). The chain employs TRBV20-1 and TRBJ1-2, with no clear D. The CDR3 region is CSARVSGEGFYGYTF. The CDR3 DNA reads as TGCAGTGCTAGGGTATCCGGCGAAGGGTTCTATGGCTACACCTTC.